Sequencing of this T cell receptor beta chain was carried out in a study of cytomegalovirus exposure and HLA in healthy donors. As for the study in general: The approximately 120 million unique TCR beta sequences, from about 179 million T cells, were found by an earlier analysis. The study, taken as a whole, reports: Analysis was performed later, and it showed HLA-associated TCR beta chains to be more clonally expanded than equally common others. A later analysis showed TCR association rates differing by HLA locus, peaking at DRB1 and lowest at HLA-C.

CDR3 length: 13 amino acids. The germline V gene has CDR1 GTSNPN and CDR2 SVGIG (reference sequence). The V and J ends lost 1 base and 4 bases, in that order; junction bases with no gene match: 2. It was with 60 Vbeta and 13 Jbeta primers that the PCR ran. Sequencing used immunoSEQ multiplex PCR; TCRdb keeps in-frame clones, though not all of them. Here the sample spans around 100,000 clones, around 68% being singletons. Notes on this clone: Its cognate antigen is unknown.

Sequenced input: PBMCs. The clonotype originates from a middle-aged woman in good health and CMV-seropositive. V and J are TRBV30 and TRBJ1-1; 8 bases line up with TRBD1. DNA for the CDR3: TGTGCCTGGAGTGAAACAGGGGGCACTGAAGCTTTCTTT. Translating it yields CAWSETGGTEAFF.